The clone carrying this T cell receptor (beta chain) appeared a few times. The data originate from a study of T cell changes during pregnancy in multiple sclerosis. The method was immunoSEQ multiplex PCR; TCRdb's version includes in-frame clones alone and lacks a portion of them. Here the sample spans around 65,000 clones, around 90% being singletons. The sequence came from a female donor in good health, enrolled as a control in a pregnancy study. Sequences were derived from peripheral blood, sampled in the third trimester of pregnancy.

The CDR3: CASKLEGAKNTEAFF. CDR3 DNA: TGCGCCAGCAAACTTGAGGGGGCCAAAAACACTGAAGCTTTCTTT. The V and J genes are TRBV5-1 and TRBJ1-1; the match to TRBD1 covers 7 bases. The CDR3 totals 15 residues. The junction had 10 bases not matched to a gene; V was cut back by 6 bases and J by 2 bases. CDR1 and CDR2 from the germline V gene are SGHRS and YFSETQ.